The text below deals with one TCR beta chain. The protocol was immunoSEQ multiplex PCR, while the TCRdb copy is restricted to in-frame clones and leaves out a portion. The sample holds roughly 100,000 clones; 83% are singletons and the top ten take about 12%. The data are from a study of control samples from healthy donors and cancer patients. The CDR3 loop spans 16 amino acids. Looked up from germline, CDR1 is LNHDA and CDR2 is SQIVND (reference sequence). With 5 bases clipped from V and 2 bases from J, the junction kept 9 bases outside the gene matches. This clonotype originated in a woman aged 50 to 65 in good health. The V gene is TRBV19, the J gene TRBJ2-3; TRBD2 matches at 8 bases. Material for sequencing was blood. Here the CDR3 reads CASSPGGGLFTDTQYF. CDR3 in DNA: TGTGCCAGTAGTCCGGGGGGGGGACTGTTCACAGATACGCAGTATTTT.